Shown below are 10 T cell receptor beta chains from a single sample sequenced in a study of blood T cell repertoires in COVID-19. TCRdb keeps only in-frame clones here, not all; method: immunoSEQ multiplex PCR. Among roughly 200,000 clones, about 88% were seen once, and the ten largest hold about 6.8%. The sequenced material came from peripheral blood. These receptors all come from a woman aged 40 to 49 who had recovered from COVID-19.

The CDR3 nucleotides read TGTGCCAGCAGCCCTATTGACAGGGCTTACCACGAGCAGTACTTC. It encodes CASSPIDRAYHEQYF. This chain connects TRBV11-2 to TRBJ2-7; TRBD1 matches 7 bases. V dropped 5 bases and J dropped 5; count of bases not matched to a gene: 12. Germline CDR1 and CDR2: SGHAT and FQNNGV. The CDR3 sequence is 15 residues long.

This clone showed up many times. The gene calls are TRBV5-8 and TRBJ1-6; 8 nucleotides line up with TRBD1. The CDR3 extends over 16 amino acids. With V trimmed by 3 bases and J by 9 bases, 11 bases remained unmatched. Germline V lookup: CDR1 SGHTS, CDR2 YDEGEE. Written as DNA, the CDR3 is TGTGCCAGCAGCTCGGACAGGGTGCTTCTCTCTTCACCCCTCCACTTT. Its translation: CASSSDRVLLSSPLHF.

The V and J genes are TRBV19 and TRBJ1-2; 7 bases are shared with TRBD1. Germline V lookup: CDR1 LNHDA, CDR2 SQIVND (reference sequence). The V and J ends lost 11 bases and 4 bases, in that order; junction bases with no gene match: 16. This CDR3 region has 15 residues. The chain's CDR3 is CAGSFTGDRGYGYTF. CDR3 sequence (DNA): TGTGCCGGATCCTTTACAGGGGACCGTGGCTATGGCTACACCTTC.

This clone was observed once. The rearrangement joins TRBV5-1 to TRBJ2-5; perhaps TRBD1 as D (6 bases). The germline V and J ends were trimmed by 5 bases and 1 base, with 18 bases remaining between them. Looked up from germline, CDR1 is SGHRS and CDR2 is YFSETQ. The CDR3 loop spans 16 amino acids. The CDR3 reads CASRGPTGFPQETQYF. Here the CDR3 DNA reads TGCGCCAGCAGGGGTCCGACAGGCTTCCCCCAAGAGACCCAGTACTTC.

The chain recombines TRBV24-1 with TRBJ2-2; no clear D gene. Trimming took 6 bases from V and 3 from J, leaving 7 bases between them. Germline CDR1 and CDR2: KGHDR and SFDVKD. The CDR3 consists of 13 residues. DNA for the CDR3: TGTGCCACCAGTCTCGCGGACACCGGGGAGCTGTTTTTT. This codes for CATSLADTGELFF.

This chain uses TRBV19 with TRBJ1-1; TRBD1 is a possible D gene (6 bases). This CDR3 comprises 16 residues. Germline V CDR1 and CDR2: LNHDA, SQIVND (reference sequence). Trimming removed 4 bases at V and 0 bases at J, with 15 bases between. CDR3 amino acids: CASSNGGGGMNTEAFF. In nucleotides, the CDR3 is TGTGCCAGTAGTAACGGTGGCGGGGGCATGAACACTGAAGCTTTCTTT.

The chain has TRBV19 and TRBJ1-2; 10 bases match TRBD1. This CDR3 contains 15 residues. Germline CDR1 reads LNHDA; CDR2 reads SQIVND (reference sequence). V lost 3 bases to trimming and J lost 8 bases; unmatched junction nucleotides: 9. The CDR3 nucleotides are TGTGCCAGTAGTATGACCCGGGACAGGGGCGGCGGCTACACCTTC. As protein: CASSMTRDRGGGYTF.

This chain uses TRBV6-5 with TRBJ1-5; perhaps TRBD1 as D (5 bases). The CDR3 runs to 13 residues. V was trimmed by 6 bases and J by 3 bases, leaving 9 bases between them. From germline, CDR1 is MNHEY and CDR2 SVGAGI. The CDR3 reads CASRPGLNQPQHF. DNA of the CDR3: TGTGCCAGCAGACCGGGACTCAATCAGCCCCAGCATTTT.

CDR3 coding DNA: TGTGCCAGCAGCAGTCGGGTGGTAGGACTAGTCACCTACGAGCAGTACTTC. Translating it yields CASSSRVVGLVTYEQYF. The chain has TRBV7-2 and TRBJ2-7; 7 bases are a match to TRBD2. CDR1 is SGHTA, CDR2 FQGNSA, per germline. V shed 5 bases and J 2 bases; nucleotides not matched to a gene: 15. This CDR3 is 17 amino acids long.

This chain joins TRBV30 and TRBJ2-1; 10 bases line up with TRBD2. Germline CDR1 and CDR2: GTSNPN and SVGIG (reference sequence). CDR3 size: 15 residues. The ends lost 0 bases at V and 5 bases at J; junction bases unmatched: 4. CDR3 region: CAWSVSSGSNNEQFF. CDR3 sequence (DNA): TGTGCCTGGAGTGTTTCTAGCGGGAGCAACAATGAGCAGTTCTTC.